The entry below describes one T cell receptor beta chain. It lacks a known antigen. The record has no base qualities; no much larger clone is one base away. This sample is drawn from a study of blood T cells in healthy people across ages (dated by TCRdb to 2015 to 2017). Concerning the study at large: Template switching captured roughly one uniquely barcoded TCR beta cDNA molecule per two T cells in model experiments. The study measured age-related changes in TCR beta repertoire diversity using deep sequencing normalized with unique cDNA molecular identifiers. Donors were grouped into four age groups: young (average 16 years), middle-aged (over 35), aged (about 59) and long-lived (approximately 82). To avoid experimental bias, donors of different ages were spread randomly across the sequencing lanes. The study analyzed two additional independent replicas of 1 million unique cDNA reads from the same blood draw for two donors, one aged 18 to 29 and one aged 80 or older. Paper-wide results and their limitations: A strong correlation was found between observed TCR beta diversity and the percentage of naive T cells measured by flow cytometry. Since profiling was done on bulk unsorted PBMCs, naive and antigen-experienced compartments could not be conclusively compared. Observed TCR beta diversity per million T cells fell roughly linearly with age, and a significant reduction was already apparent by age about 36. Estimates of total diversity based on one million sequenced T cells were regarded as lower bounds and as underestimates. The long-lived group showed more naive CD4+ T cells, fewer expanded clones and increased TCR diversity than the aged group, suggesting age selection. Because donor CMV infection status was unknown, age-related changes in expanded clonotypes were potentially confounded.

The germline ends are 20 bases apart after V is trimmed by 5 bases and J by 15 bases. CDR3 length: 13 amino acids, cysteine to phenylalanine. Only CDR3 DNA remains: 39 bases, in frame from the first base. The germline V gene yields SGHTA for CDR1 and FQGNSA for CDR2. Donors were 40 or so systemically healthy Caucasian individuals from Russia aged roughly 6 to 90 years. Each donor gave around 9 milliliters of peripheral blood, collected into EDTA-treated Vacutainer tubes. Ficoll-Paque density-gradient centrifugation was used to isolate PBMCs, with at least 7 million per sample. Total RNA, at least 6 micrograms per sample, was extracted from PBMCs with Trizol reagent. The percentages of naive CD45RAhigh/CD27high T cells were determined by flow cytometry on a PBMC aliquot from every donor. The library relied on 5' RACE. Sequencing used an Illumina HiSeq 2500. A second PCR of 7 to 11 cycles was performed with a sample-barcoded 5' primer and a J-beta primer mix. Each TCR beta cDNA molecule received a unique molecular identifier from a template-switch 5' adaptor carrying 12 random nucleotides. Each sample yielded at least 2.5 million CDR3-containing paired-end reads. All of the RNA was converted into first-strand cDNA using the Mint cDNA synthesis kit, with a TRBC-specific oligonucleotide serving as the primer. All cDNA was treated with uracil-DNA glycosylase and then went through a first 18-cycle PCR with the universal primers M1SS and BC2_uni_R. The authors' analysis ran thus. Normalization of each sample was performed by random selection of 1 million high-quality reads, each carrying a distinct molecular identifier. Instead of being binned into consensus sequences, reads with shared molecular identifiers were discarded. MiTCR, with a Q25 quality threshold and the strictest error-elimination algorithm, was used for CDR3 identification, clonotype clustering and error correction. Lower-bound total TCR beta diversity was estimated with a nonparametric unseen species model using Euler transformation. The raw public reads went through TCRdb reprocessing: fastp at Q25, MiXCR clone calling, in-frame beta chains kept. Each entry merges the rows of one CDR3 protein and shows their most common DNA and genes. None of the V and J calls come from the authors' own analysis; TCRdb made them. This sample has roughly 730,000 distinct CDR3 sequences in its table, and just over 55% of those were observed once. Roughly 24% of the sample is in the top ten clones.

The chain is made from TRBV7-2 and TRBJ2-1; no confident D gene assignment can be made. The source material was blood. The clonotype comes from a man aged 35 to 55 in good health. The DNA reads TGTGCCAGCAGCGTAGGCCCCATTGCGATTTCGTTCTTC. This yields the protein CASSVGPIAISFF.